This T cell receptor beta chain was documented in a study of blood T cell repertoires in COVID-19. Study information: Nucleic acid was either cDNA or gDNA, and it came from T cells, B-cell-depleted T cells, or PBMCs.

The CDR3 has 15 amino acids. V was trimmed by 0 bases and J by 8 bases, leaving 13 bases between them. CDR1 SGHDN and CDR2 FVKESK come from the germline V gene. Authors' analysis steps: Reference gene primer amplification in the assay estimated nucleated cell counts. The method was immunoSEQ multiplex PCR; TCRdb's version includes in-frame clones alone and lacks a portion of them. V, J and clone size are those of that table, while D and trimming were read from the DNA. The table has around 270,000 clones, approximately 91% seen once. The rearrangement joins TRBV14 to TRBJ1-4; D perhaps matches TRBD1 (6 bases). The sample taken for sequencing was peripheral blood. This sequence was found in a person aged 18 to 30 with COVID-19, enrolled during active disease. Here the CDR3 reads CASSQETGPREKLFF. CDR3 nucleotides: TGTGCCAGCAGCCAAGAAACAGGGCCCCGGGAAAAACTGTTTTTT.